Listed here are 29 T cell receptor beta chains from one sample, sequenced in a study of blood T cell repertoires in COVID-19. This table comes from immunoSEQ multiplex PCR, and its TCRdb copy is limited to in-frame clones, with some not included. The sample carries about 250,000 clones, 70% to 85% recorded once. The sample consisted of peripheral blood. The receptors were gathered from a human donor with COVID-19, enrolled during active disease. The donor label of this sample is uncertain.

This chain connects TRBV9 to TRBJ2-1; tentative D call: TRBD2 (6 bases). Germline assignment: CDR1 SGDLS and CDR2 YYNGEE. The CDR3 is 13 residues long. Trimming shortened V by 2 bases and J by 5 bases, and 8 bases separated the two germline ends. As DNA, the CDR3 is TGTGCCAGCAGCGTTTTAGCGGACAATGAGCAGTTCTTC. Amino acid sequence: CASSVLADNEQFF.

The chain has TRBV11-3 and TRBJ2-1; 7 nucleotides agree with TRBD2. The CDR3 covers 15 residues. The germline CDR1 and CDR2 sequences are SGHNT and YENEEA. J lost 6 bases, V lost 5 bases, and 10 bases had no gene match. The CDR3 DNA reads TGTGCCAGCAGCCCTAGGCGTGGCGGGAGCAATGAGCAGTTCTTC. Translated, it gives CASSPRRGGSNEQFF.

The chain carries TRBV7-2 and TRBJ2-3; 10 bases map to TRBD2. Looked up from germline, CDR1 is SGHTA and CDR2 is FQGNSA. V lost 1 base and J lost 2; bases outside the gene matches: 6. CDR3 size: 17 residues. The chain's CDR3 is CASSLDATSGTTDTQYF. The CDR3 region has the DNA TGTGCCAGCAGCTTAGATGCAACTAGCGGGACCACAGATACGCAGTATTTT.

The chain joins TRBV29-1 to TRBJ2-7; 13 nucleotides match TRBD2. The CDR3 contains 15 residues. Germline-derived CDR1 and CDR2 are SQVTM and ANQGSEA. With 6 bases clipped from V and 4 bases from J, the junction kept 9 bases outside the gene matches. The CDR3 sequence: CSVHTGTSGDYEQYF. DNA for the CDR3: TGCAGCGTGCACACCGGGACTAGCGGGGATTACGAGCAGTACTTC.

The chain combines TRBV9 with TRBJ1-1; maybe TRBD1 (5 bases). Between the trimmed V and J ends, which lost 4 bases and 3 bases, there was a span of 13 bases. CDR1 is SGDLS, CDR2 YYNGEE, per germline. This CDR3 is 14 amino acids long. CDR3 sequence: CASSSGGGDTEAFF. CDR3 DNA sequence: TGTGCCAGCAGCTCTGGCGGGGGGGACACTGAAGCTTTCTTT.

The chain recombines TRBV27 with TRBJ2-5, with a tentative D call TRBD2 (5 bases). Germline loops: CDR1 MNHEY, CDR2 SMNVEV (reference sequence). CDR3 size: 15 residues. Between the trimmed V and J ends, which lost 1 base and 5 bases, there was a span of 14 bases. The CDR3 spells CASSLYGSRPETQYF. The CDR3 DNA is TGTGCCAGCAGTTTATATGGGAGTAGGCCGGAGACCCAGTACTTC.

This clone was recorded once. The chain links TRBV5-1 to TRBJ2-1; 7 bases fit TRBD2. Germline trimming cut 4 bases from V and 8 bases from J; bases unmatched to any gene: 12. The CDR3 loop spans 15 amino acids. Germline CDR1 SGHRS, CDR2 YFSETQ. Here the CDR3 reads CASSPVGGSGDEQFF. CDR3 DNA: TGCGCCAGCAGCCCCGTGGGCGGGAGTGGAGATGAGCAGTTCTTC.

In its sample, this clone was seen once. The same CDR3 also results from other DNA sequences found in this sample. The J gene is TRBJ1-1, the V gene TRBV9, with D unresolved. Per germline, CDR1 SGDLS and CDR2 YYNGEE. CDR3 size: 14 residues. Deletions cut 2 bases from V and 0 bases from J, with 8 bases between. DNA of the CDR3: TGTGCCAGCAGCGTTGGGAGGCTGAACACTGAAGCTTTCTTT. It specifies CASSVGRLNTEAFF. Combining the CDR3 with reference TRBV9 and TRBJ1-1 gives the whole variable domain DSGVTQTPKHLITATGQRVTLRCSPRSGDLSVYWYQQSLDQGLQFLIQYYNGEERAKGNILERFSAQQFPDLHSELNLSSLELGDSALYFCASSVGRLNTEAFFGQGTRLTVV.

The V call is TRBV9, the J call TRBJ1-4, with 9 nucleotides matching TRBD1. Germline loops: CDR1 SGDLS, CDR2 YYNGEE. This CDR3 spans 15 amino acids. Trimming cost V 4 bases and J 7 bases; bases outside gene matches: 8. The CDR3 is CASSSRTGEAEKLFF. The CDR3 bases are TGTGCCAGCAGCTCACGGACAGGGGAAGCTGAAAAACTGTTTTTT. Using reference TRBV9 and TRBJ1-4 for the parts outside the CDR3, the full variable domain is DSGVTQTPKHLITATGQRVTLRCSPRSGDLSVYWYQQSLDQGLQFLIQYYNGEERAKGNILERFSAQQFPDLHSELNLSSLELGDSALYFCASSSRTGEAEKLFFGSGTQLSVL.

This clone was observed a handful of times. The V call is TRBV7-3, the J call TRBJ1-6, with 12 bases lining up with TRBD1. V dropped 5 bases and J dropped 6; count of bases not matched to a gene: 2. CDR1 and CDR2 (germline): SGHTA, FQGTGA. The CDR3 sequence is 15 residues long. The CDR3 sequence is CASSGTGGSNSPLHF. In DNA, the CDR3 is TGTGCCAGCAGCGGGACAGGGGGCAGTAATTCACCCCTCCACTTT. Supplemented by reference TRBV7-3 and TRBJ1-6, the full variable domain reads GAGVSQTPSNKVTEKGKYVELRCDPISGHTALYWYRQSLGQGPEFLIYFQGTGAADDSGLPNDRFFAVRPEGSVSTLKIQRTERGDSAVYLCASSGTGGSNSPLHFGNGTRLTVT.

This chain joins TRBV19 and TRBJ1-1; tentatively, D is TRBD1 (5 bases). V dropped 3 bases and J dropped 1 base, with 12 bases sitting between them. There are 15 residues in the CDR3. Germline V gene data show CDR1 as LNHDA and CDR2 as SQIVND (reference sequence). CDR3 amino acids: CASSILAGPNTEAFF. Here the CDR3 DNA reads TGTGCCAGTAGTATTCTGGCAGGGCCGAACACTGAAGCTTTCTTT.

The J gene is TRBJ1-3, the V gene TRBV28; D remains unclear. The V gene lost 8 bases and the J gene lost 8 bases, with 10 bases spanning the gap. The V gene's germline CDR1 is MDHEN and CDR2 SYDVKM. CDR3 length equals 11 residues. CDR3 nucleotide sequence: TGTGCCAGCTCCCGGGGAGACACCATATATTTT. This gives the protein CASSRGDTIYF.

The CDR3 DNA sequence: TGTGCCAGCAGTTTAGACAGCCCCCACACTGAAGCTTTCTTT. It translates to CASSLDSPHTEAFF. The rearrangement links TRBV28 to TRBJ1-1; perhaps TRBD1 as D (5 bases). This CDR3 is 14 amino acids long. V was shortened by 2 bases and J by 3 bases, with 10 bases between the two germline ends. The germline gives CDR1 MDHEN, CDR2 SYDVKM.

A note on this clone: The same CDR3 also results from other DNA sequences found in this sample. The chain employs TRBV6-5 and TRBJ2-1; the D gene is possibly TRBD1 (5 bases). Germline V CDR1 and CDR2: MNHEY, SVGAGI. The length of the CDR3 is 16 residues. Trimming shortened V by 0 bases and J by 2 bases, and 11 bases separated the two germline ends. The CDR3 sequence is CASSYSDRGPYNEQFF. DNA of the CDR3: TGTGCCAGCAGTTACTCCGACAGAGGCCCCTACAATGAGCAGTTCTTC.

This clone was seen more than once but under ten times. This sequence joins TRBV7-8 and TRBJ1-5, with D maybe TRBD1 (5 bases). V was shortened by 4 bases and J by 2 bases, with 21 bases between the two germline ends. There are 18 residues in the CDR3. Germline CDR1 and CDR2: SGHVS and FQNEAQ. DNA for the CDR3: TGTGCCAGCAGCTCGTTTCGACAGCGAGAGGACGGCAATCAGCCCCAGCATTTT. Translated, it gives CASSSFRQREDGNQPQHF. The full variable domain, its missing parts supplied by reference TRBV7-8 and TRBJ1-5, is GAGVSQSPRYKVAKRGQDVALRCDPISGHVSLFWYQQALGQGPEFLTYFQNEAQLDKSGLPSDRFFAERPEGSVSTLKIQRTQQEDSAVYLCASSSFRQREDGNQPQHFGDGTRLSIL.

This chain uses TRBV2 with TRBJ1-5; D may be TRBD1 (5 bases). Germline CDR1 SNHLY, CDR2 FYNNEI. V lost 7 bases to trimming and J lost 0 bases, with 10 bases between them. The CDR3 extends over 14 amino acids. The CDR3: CASTGTNSNQPQHF. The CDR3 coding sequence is TGTGCCAGCACGGGGACTAATAGCAATCAGCCCCAGCATTTT.

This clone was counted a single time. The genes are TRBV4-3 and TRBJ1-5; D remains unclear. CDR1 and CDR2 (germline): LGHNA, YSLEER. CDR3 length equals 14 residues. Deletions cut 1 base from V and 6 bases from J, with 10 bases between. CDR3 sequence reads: CASSQGRVGQPQHF. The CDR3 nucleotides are TGCGCCAGCAGCCAAGGACGGGTCGGTCAGCCCCAGCATTTT.

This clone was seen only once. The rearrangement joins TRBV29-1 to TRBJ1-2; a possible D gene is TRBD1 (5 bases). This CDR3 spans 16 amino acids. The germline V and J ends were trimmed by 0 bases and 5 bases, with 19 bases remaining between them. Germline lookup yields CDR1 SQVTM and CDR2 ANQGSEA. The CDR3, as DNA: TGCAGCGTTGAAGAAACAGGATCACTAACATTATATGGCTACACCTTC. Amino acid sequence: CSVEETGSLTLYGYTF.

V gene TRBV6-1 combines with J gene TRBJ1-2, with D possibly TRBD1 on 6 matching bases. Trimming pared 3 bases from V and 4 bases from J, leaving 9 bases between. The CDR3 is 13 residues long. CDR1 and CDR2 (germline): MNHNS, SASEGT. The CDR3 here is CASSERGIYGYTF. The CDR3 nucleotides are TGTGCCAGCAGTGAGAGGGGGATCTATGGCTACACCTTC.

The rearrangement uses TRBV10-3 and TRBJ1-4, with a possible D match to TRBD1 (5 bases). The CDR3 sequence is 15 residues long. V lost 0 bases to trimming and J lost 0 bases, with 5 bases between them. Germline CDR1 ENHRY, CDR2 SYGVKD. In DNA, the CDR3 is TGTGCCATCAGTGAGTCGACAGCAACTAATGAAAAACTGTTTTTT. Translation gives CAISESTATNEKLFF.

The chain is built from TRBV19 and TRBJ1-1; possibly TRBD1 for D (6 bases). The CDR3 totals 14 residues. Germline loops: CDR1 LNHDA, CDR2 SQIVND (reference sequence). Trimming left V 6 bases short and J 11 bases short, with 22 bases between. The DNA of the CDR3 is TGTGCCAGTAGCCCCCTGGGGGCAGCGGAGCGGGCTTTCTTT. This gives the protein CASSPLGAAERAFF.

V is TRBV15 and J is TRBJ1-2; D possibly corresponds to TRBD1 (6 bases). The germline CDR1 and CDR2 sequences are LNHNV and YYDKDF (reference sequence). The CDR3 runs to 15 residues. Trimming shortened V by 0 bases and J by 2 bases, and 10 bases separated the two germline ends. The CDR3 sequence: CATSRDRGTNYGYTF. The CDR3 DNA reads TGTGCCACCAGCAGAGACAGGGGAACAAACTATGGCTACACCTTC.

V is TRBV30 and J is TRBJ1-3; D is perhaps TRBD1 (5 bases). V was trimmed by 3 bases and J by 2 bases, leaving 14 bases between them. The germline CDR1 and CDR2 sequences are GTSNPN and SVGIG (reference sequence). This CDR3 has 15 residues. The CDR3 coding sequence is TGTGCCTGGAGGGTCGACAGCGTCCCTGGAAACACCATATATTTT. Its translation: CAWRVDSVPGNTIYF.

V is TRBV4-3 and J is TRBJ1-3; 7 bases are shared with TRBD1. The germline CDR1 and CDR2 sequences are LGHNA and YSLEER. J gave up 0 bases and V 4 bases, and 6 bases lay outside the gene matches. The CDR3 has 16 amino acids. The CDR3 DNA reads TGCGCCAGCAGCCGTGGGGACAGCTCCTCTGGAAACACCATATATTTT. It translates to CASSRGDSSSGNTIYF.

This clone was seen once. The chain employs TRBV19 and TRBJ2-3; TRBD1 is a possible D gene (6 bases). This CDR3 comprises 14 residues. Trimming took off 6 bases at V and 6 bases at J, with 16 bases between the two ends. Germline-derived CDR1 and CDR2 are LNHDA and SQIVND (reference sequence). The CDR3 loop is CASSPRVGADTQYF. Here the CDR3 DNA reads TGTGCCAGTAGCCCACGGGTGGGGGCGGATACGCAGTATTTT.

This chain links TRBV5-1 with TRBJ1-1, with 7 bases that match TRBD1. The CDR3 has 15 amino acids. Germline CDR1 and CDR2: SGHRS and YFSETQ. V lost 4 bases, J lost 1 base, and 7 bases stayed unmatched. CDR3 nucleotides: TGCGCCAGCAGCACCCGACAGGGCACGAACACTGAAGCTTTCTTT. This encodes CASSTRQGTNTEAFF.

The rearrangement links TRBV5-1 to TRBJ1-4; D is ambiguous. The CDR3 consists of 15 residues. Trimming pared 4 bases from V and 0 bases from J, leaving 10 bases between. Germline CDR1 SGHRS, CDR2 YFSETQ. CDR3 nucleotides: TGCGCCAGCAGCCCACAGACGGCAACTAATGAAAAACTGTTTTTT. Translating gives CASSPQTATNEKLFF.

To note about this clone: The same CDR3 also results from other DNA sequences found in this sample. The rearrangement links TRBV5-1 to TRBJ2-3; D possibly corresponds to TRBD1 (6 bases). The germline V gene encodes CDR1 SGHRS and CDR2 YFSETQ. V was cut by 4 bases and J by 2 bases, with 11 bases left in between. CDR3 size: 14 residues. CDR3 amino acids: CASSLGQFTDTQYF. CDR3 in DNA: TGCGCCAGCAGCCTCGGACAGTTCACAGATACGCAGTATTTT.

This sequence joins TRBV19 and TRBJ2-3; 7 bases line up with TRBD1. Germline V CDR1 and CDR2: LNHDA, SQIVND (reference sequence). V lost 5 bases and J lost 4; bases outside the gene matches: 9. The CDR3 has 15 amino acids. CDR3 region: CASSQDRSRADTQYF. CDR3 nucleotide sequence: TGTGCCAGTAGTCAGGACAGGTCGAGGGCAGATACGCAGTATTTT. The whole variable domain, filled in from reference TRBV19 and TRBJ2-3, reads DGGITQSPKYLFRKEGQNVTLSCEQNLNHDAMYWYRQDPGQGLRLIYYSQIVNDFQKGDIAEGYSVSREKKESFPLTVTSAQKNPTAFYLCASSQDRSRADTQYFGPGTRLTVL.